This TCR beta chain stems from a study of identical twins. Notes on the study in general: Monozygotic twin pairs showed more out-of-frame TCR alpha sharing than models estimated. Possibly, invariant MAIT and iNKT cells partly confounded zero-insertion analyses.

This clonotype was seen a few times. What it binds is unknown. TCRdb called the 5' RACE reads again in MiXCR, with one record for every CDR3 protein. The sample yields more than 400,000 distinct CDR3 sequences, approximately 16% seen once. The same sample was also studied in work on yellow fever vaccine responses in identical twins.

The TCR was taken from a woman between 18 and 29 years old in good health. The sample taken for sequencing was CD4+ T cells sorted from blood.

This CDR3 reads CASSQDGSGEGRDTQYF. The DNA for the CDR3 is TGCGCCAGCAGCCAAGATGGTAGCGGCGAGGGTAGAGATACGCAGTATTTT. The chain employs TRBV4-1 and TRBJ2-3; the D gene is possibly TRBD2 (6 bases). The CDR3 is 17 residues long. Looked up from germline, CDR1 is MGHRA and CDR2 is YSYEKL. V was cut by 0 bases and J by 5 bases, with 18 bases left in between.